This T cell receptor (beta chain) emerged from a study of identifying expanded T cells in peripheral blood. Whole-study findings and limits: Clone count variance between two-week samples rose with total template count. Over approximately two and four weeks, about 15 and 18 clones changed, versus roughly 1.1 between replicates.

Clones were read by immunoSEQ multiplex PCR, and TCRdb kept only the in-frame ones, dropping some. The repertoire includes about 81,000 clones, roughly 84% of them detected once, and around 20% sits in the top ten. Healthy donors had no documented immune events, such as infections, while sampled. V was clipped by 2 bases and J by 3 bases, with 14 bases between them. In germline, CDR1 is SGHTA, CDR2 FQGNSA. The CDR3 runs to 16 residues. Details on this clone: Its antigen remains unidentified.

This TCR derives from a person between 18 and 69 years old in good health. Source material: blood. The rearrangement joins TRBV7-2 to TRBJ2-1; D gene unclear. The CDR3 sequence is CASSLNPGDFYNEQFF. The CDR3 DNA reads TGTGCCAGCAGCTTAAACCCCGGAGATTTCTACAATGAGCAGTTCTTC.